These T cell receptor beta chains were read from a single sample in a study of beta chain features in type 1 diabetes. The assay was immunoSEQ multiplex PCR, and TCRdb's table has in-frame clones only and misses some. The sample holds a few hundred thousand clones; 10% to 15% are singletons and the top ten take 0.017%. Material: naive CD4+ T cells from blood. The source of these receptors is a man aged 18 to 30 in good health. CDR3s include the opening cysteine and the closing phenylalanine or tryptophan. The D gene is left open where the match is weak. Size is omitted from some rows. Given values are once, few, many or a class for expanded clones.

J gene,D gene,clone size,V gene,CDR3 DNA,CDR3 protein
TRBJ2-1,.,few,TRBV7-3,TGTGCCAGCAGCTTCGGGGGAAGACCTAATGAGCAGTTCTTC,CASSFGGRPNEQFF
TRBJ1-1,.,.,TRBV7-9,TGTGCCAGCAGATCGACAGGGAACACTGAAGCTTTCTTT,CASRSTGNTEAFF
TRBJ1-3,.,.,TRBV29-1,TGCAGCGTTCGGCAGGGGTCTGGAAACACCATATATTTT,CSVRQGSGNTIYF
TRBJ2-1,.,few,TRBV4-3,TGCGCCAGCAGCCAAGGTTGGCTCCACAATGAGCAGTTCTTC,CASSQGWLHNEQFF
TRBJ1-3,.,few,TRBV6-5,TGTGCCAGCAGACCGACAGGAGTTGGAAACACCATATATTTT,CASRPTGVGNTIYF
TRBJ2-7,TRBD2,few,TRBV7-9,TGTGCCAGCAGCTTGCGAGCGGGAGATGCCTACGAGCAGTACTTC,CASSLRAGDAYEQYF
TRBJ2-5,TRBD1,few,TRBV5-4,TGTGCCAGCAGCTTGGCAGGGGGCAGGGGGAGGAAAGAGACCCAGTACTTC,CASSLAGGRGRKETQYF
TRBJ1-5,TRBD1,few,TRBV19,TGTGCCAGTAGTACTGACAGGGTACATCAGCCCCAGCATTTT,CASSTDRVHQPQHF
TRBJ1-5,TRBD1,.,TRBV6-1,TGTGCCAGCAGGCCGGGACAGGGGGGTCAGCCCCAGCATTTT,CASRPGQGGQPQHF
TRBJ2-1,.,.,TRBV6-5,TGTGCCAGCAGTTACTCGGGAGCCTACAATGAGCAGTTCTTC,CASSYSGAYNEQFF
TRBJ2-1,TRBD2,few,TRBV10-3,TGTGCCATCAGTGACCGACTAGCGGGAGATGAGCAGTTCTTC,CAISDRLAGDEQFF
TRBJ2-5,TRBD2,.,TRBV5-6,TGTGCCAGCAGCTTGTTAGCGGGGGGGTACCAAGAGACCCAGTACTTC,CASSLLAGGYQETQYF
TRBJ2-3,TRBD2,few,TRBV5-6,TGTGCCAGCAGCTGGGTCGTCCTAGCGGGAGATACGCAGTATTTT,CASSWVVLAGDTQYF
TRBJ2-3,TRBD2,many,TRBV29-1,TGCAGCGTGGACACTAGCGGGGCCCAAGATACGCAGTATTTT,CSVDTSGAQDTQYF
TRBJ2-7,TRBD2,once,TRBV19,TGTGCCAGTAGCCAACAACTAGCGGGAGGTTTCCCCTCGTACGAGCAGTACTTC,CASSQQLAGGFPSYEQYF
TRBJ1-3,.,.,TRBV11-2,TGTGCCAGCAGCTTAGATATCGGTTCCAGAAACACCATATATTTT,CASSLDIGSRNTIYF
TRBJ1-1,.,few,TRBV30,TGTGCCTGGAGTAATCCCAGGAAAGGGGACACTGAAGCTTTCTTT,CAWSNPRKGDTEAFF
TRBJ2-2,TRBD1,.,TRBV5-1,TGCGCCAGCCGCAAGGGACAGGTCGTCACCGGGGAGCTGTTTTTT,CASRKGQVVTGELFF
TRBJ1-1,TRBD1,few,TRBV7-3,TGTGCCAGCAGCTTAAAAGGGGGCAACGTGAACACTGAAGCTTTCTTT,CASSLKGGNVNTEAFF
TRBJ2-5,.,few,TRBV15,TGTGCCACCAGCAGAGATCCGACAGGGAGGGAGACCCAGTACTTC,CATSRDPTGRETQYF
TRBJ2-2,.,few,TRBV27,TGTGCCAGCACCCCGCTCTCTCGACTAGACACCGGGGAGCTGTTTTTT,CASTPLSRLDTGELFF
TRBJ2-2,.,.,TRBV28,TGTGCCAGCAGTTTATGGGGGGGGCCTTCCACCGGGGAGCTGTTTTTT,CASSLWGGPSTGELFF
TRBJ2-7,TRBD1,few,TRBV25-1,TGTGCCAGCAGTGCAGGGGGCAGGTACGAGCAGTACTTC,CASSAGGRYEQYF
TRBJ2-1,TRBD1,few,TRBV18,TGTGCCAGCTCACTAAGGACAGGGGCTAGGAATGAGCAGTTCTTC,CASSLRTGARNEQFF
TRBJ2-7,.,few,TRBV5-1,TGCGCCAGCAGTGATGGGGCCTCCTACGAGCAGTACTTC,CASSDGASYEQYF
TRBJ2-7,.,few,TRBV19,TGTGCCAGTAGTCGACAGGCAATTATGGGGGAGCAGTACTTC,CASSRQAIMGEQYF
TRBJ1-2,TRBD1,.,TRBV5-4,TGTGCCAGCAGCTTAGGGACAGGGTCTAACTATGGCTACACCTTC,CASSLGTGSNYGYTF
TRBJ2-5,TRBD2,few,TRBV6-1,TGTGCCAGCAGCGAACTAGCGGGGGGGCCTCGGAAGACCCAGTACTTC,CASSELAGGPRKTQYF
TRBJ2-3,.,.,TRBV28,TGTGCCAGCTCTCGAGCGTTGGGTGGCACAGATACGCAGTATTTT,CASSRALGGTDTQYF
TRBJ2-7,TRBD2,few,TRBV28,TGTGCCAGCAGGCTCGGCGGGAGCTCCTACGAGCAGTACTTC,CASRLGGSSYEQYF
TRBJ2-3,TRBD1,.,TRBV19,TGTGCCAGTAGTGCGACCGACAGGGCACATACGCAGTATTTT,CASSATDRAHTQYF
TRBJ2-3,.,few,TRBV5-1,TGCGCCAGCAGCCCGACGACAGCGGATACGCAGTATTTT,CASSPTTADTQYF
TRBJ1-1,.,once,TRBV19,TGTGCCAGTAGTACAACAGCTAACACTGAAGCTTTCTTT,CASSTTANTEAFF
TRBJ2-7,.,.,TRBV19,TGTGCCAGTAGCCCTTCTTCGGCGGGACTGGTTTCCTACGAGCAGTACTTC,CASSPSSAGLVSYEQYF
TRBJ2-3,.,few,TRBV4-3,TGCGCCAGCAGCCAAGGTCTGACGGGGGGCCAGCGGGAAGATACGCAGTATTTT,CASSQGLTGGQREDTQYF
TRBJ2-2,.,few,TRBV7-3,TGTGCCAGCAGCCAGCAGGTCACCGGGGAGCTGTTTTTT,CASSQQVTGELFF
TRBJ1-4,.,few,TRBV15,TGTGCCACCAGCAGGTTGGGGGGATATAATGAAAAACTGTTTTTT,CATSRLGGYNEKLFF
TRBJ1-1,.,few,TRBV6-5,TGTGCCAGCAGCCCGGAGGGGCTGTACACTGAAGCTTTCTTT,CASSPEGLYTEAFF
TRBJ2-3,TRBD1,.,TRBV30,TGTGCCTGTAGGGGGCGAAGCACAGATACGCAGTATTTT,CACRGRSTDTQYF
TRBJ1-5,TRBD1,.,TRBV18,TGTGCCAGCTCACCGGGGACAGGGGCTCAGCCCCAGCATTTT,CASSPGTGAQPQHF
TRBJ2-7,TRBD2,once,TRBV15,TGTGCCACCTCCGAAGCGGGAGGTAGCTACGAGCAGTACTTC,CATSEAGGSYEQYF
TRBJ2-7,.,.,TRBV7-3,TGTGCCAGCAGCTCCGGAGGGACTCTTATCGACGAGCAGTACTTC,CASSSGGTLIDEQYF
TRBJ2-5,TRBD2,few,TRBV6-5,TGTGCCAGCAGTTACTCGACGGGGGGGGAGACCCAGTACTTC,CASSYSTGGETQYF
TRBJ2-1,.,few,TRBV5-1,TGCGCCAGCAGCTTGGGTTATGTTTCCTACAATGAGCAGTTCTTC,CASSLGYVSYNEQFF
TRBJ2-3,.,.,TRBV5-4,TGTGCCAGCAGCGCCAGCGGAAGCACAGATACGCAGTATTTT,CASSASGSTDTQYF
TRBJ1-5,.,few,TRBV10-3,TGTGCCATCAGTCCAACTGCAGGGAATCAGCCCCAGCATTTT,CAISPTAGNQPQHF
TRBJ2-7,TRBD2,few,TRBV5-1,TGCGCCAGCAGCTTGTCTTTAGCGGGAAGCTCCTACGAGCAGTACTTC,CASSLSLAGSSYEQYF
TRBJ1-5,TRBD1,.,TRBV30,TGTGCCTGGAGTGTACGGACAGGGGGCACGCCCCAGCATTTT,CAWSVRTGGTPQHF
TRBJ2-7,.,.,TRBV18,TGTGCCAGCTCACCCTTGACAGCGGGTCGCGAGCAGTACTTC,CASSPLTAGREQYF
TRBJ1-2,TRBD1,few,TRBV9,TGTGCCAGCAGCGCAAGTAGTCCTCGACAGGGCCCAAGCTACACCTTC,CASSASSPRQGPSYTF
TRBJ2-7,TRBD2,.,TRBV4-3,TGCGCCAGCAGCCAAGAAGGACTAGCGGGAGGGCGGCAGTACTTC,CASSQEGLAGGRQYF
TRBJ2-5,TRBD1,few,TRBV5-4,TGTGCCAGCAGCTATGGGACAGGGGGCGCGGAGACCCAGTACTTC,CASSYGTGGAETQYF